This record looks at one T cell receptor (beta chain) sequence and its context. Its antigen is undetermined. This entry is derived from a study of cytomegalovirus exposure and HLA in healthy donors. The PCR had 60 Vbeta and 13 Jbeta primers. Sequencing was performed with immunoSEQ multiplex PCR; in TCRdb, only in-frame clones are kept and a portion is missing. Of approximately 200,000 clones listed, around 79% are singletons. Study results and limitations: Per a prior analysis, the majority of TCR beta V segments were productive roughly 87% or roughly 30% of the time. It was assumed in the presence/absence analyses that sequencing depth was roughly uniform across donors. Most TCR sequences were uncommon, yet certain public TCRs appeared in many donors. DRB1 showed the most TCR associations and HLA-C the fewest in a later analysis, as rates varied by HLA locus.

The germline gives CDR1 MDHEN, CDR2 SYDVKM. The CDR3 is 17 residues long. After removal of 4 bases from V and 4 bases from J, the junction contained 9 bases not matched to a gene. This TCR was recovered from a woman between 18 and 30 years old in good health and CMV-seronegative. The J gene is TRBJ1-4, the V gene TRBV28; the match to TRBD1 covers 10 bases. Sequencing input: PBMCs. CDR3 amino acids: CASSSSRTGGHNEKLFF. The DNA of the CDR3 is TGTGCCAGCAGTTCCTCTAGGACAGGGGGGCATAATGAAAAACTGTTTTTT.